Detailed here is one T cell receptor beta chain. Its target is not known. The V gene lost 8 bases and the J gene lost 2 bases, with 16 bases spanning the gap. CDR1 is SGHVS and CDR2 is FQNEAQ in the germline V gene. The CDR3 spans 14 residues. The data are from a study of shared clonotypes between healthy human individuals. Background on the study: Per donor, CD8 memory used one plate, CD8 naive used two, CD4 memory used three and CD4 naive used three. Study-level results: Shared across a few donors were around 5% of the naive CD4 clonotypes.

Sequencing used immunoSEQ multiplex PCR; TCRdb keeps in-frame clones, though not all of them. The top ten clones hold about 0.36% of a sample with 2,500,000 or so clones, roughly 90% of them seen once. V usage is TRBV7-8 and J usage is TRBJ2-7, with a possible D match to TRBD2 (6 bases). The receptor's source is a man younger than 35 in good health. Some clones in this sample may be carry-over from other donors' samples. The sequenced sample was naive CD4+ T cells from PBMCs. Subset specified: CD45RA+ positively selected. The CDR3 is CASGVRDSPYEQYF. DNA for the CDR3: TGTGCCAGCGGTGTCCGGGACTCGCCCTACGAGCAGTACTTC.